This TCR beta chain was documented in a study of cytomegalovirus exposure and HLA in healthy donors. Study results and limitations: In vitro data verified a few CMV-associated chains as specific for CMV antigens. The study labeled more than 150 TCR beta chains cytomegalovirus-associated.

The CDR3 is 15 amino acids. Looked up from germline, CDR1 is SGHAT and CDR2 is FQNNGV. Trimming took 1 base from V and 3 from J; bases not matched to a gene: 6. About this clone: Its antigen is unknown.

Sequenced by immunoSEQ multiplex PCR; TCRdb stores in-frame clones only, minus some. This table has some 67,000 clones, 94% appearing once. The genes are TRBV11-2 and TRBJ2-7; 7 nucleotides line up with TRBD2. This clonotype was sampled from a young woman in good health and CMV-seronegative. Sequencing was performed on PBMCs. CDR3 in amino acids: CASSLGGGPSYEQYF. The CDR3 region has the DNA TGTGCCAGCAGCTTAGGGGGGGGACCCAGCTACGAGCAGTACTTC.